This TCR beta chain derives from a study of blood T cell repertoires in COVID-19 (dated by TCRdb to about 2020). General notes on the study: Samples covering the acute and convalescent phases of COVID-19 were provided by collaborators in the United States, Italy and Spain. The repertoires were released in a freely available public database intended as a resource for research on the immune response to SARS-CoV-2. Where HLA class I and class II types were available, the types were taken from metadata supplied by the sample provider, not from assay-based typing. The prospective study material was composed of cDNA or gDNA derived from T cells, B-cell-depleted T cells, or PBMCs. Sample metadata almost always included a de-identified subject ID, COVID-19 status, age in years and sex. Deeply sampled blood TCRbeta repertoires from subjects exposed to, actively infected with, or recovered from COVID-19 were included in the dataset. The samples were drawn from the first 160 participants of the ongoing ImmuneRACE study and from under 1,500 subjects provided by 6 global collaborators. Results the study describes overall, beyond this receptor: The amount of clinical and demographic metadata varied by source and participant and was provided uncurated.

The collaborating institutions used their own protocols to collect whole blood in K2EDTA tubes. Collaborator samples were shipped for TCRbeta analysis as frozen whole blood, isolated PBMCs, or DNA extracted from either sample type. TCRbeta CDR3 regions were amplified from genomic DNA by means of the immunoSEQ Assay, a bias-controlled multiplex PCR. In the authors' own workflow: Nucleated cell counts per sample were estimated from amplification of reference gene primers within the assay. To quantify the absolute abundance of each unique TCRbeta CDR3 rearrangement, sequence reads were collapsed and filtered. For each sample, productive Simpson clonality was calculated by taking the square root of Simpson's diversity index across productive rearrangements. Here the immuneACCESS table is served through TCRdb, limited to in-frame sequences with V and J called. Missing clones are a known gap in these copies; in checked studies unresolved V genes cover under half, and the rest lacks a known reason. Clone size and the V and J calls come from that table; the DNA yielded D and trimming. The sample table holds under 300,000 clones, of which roughly 81% were seen once. The ten biggest clones cover about 4% of the sample.

To note about this clone: No antigen is known for it. No much larger clone is present one base from it, and per-base qualities are unavailable.

The source of this sequence is a man in his forties or fifties with acute or convalescent COVID-19. Sequenced sample: peripheral blood.

The CDR3 reads CASSLGLAGYNEQFF. The DNA sequence is TGCGCCAGCAGCTTGGGACTAGCGGGGTACAATGAGCAGTTCTTC. The chain is assembled from TRBV5-1 and TRBJ2-1, with 11 central nucleotides matching TRBD2. V is cut back by 0 bases and J by 4 bases, with 0 bases in the junction unmatched. Looking up the germline V gene yields CDR1 SGHRS and CDR2 YFSETQ. The CDR3 measures 15 amino acids from cysteine to phenylalanine. Just CDR3 DNA is preserved here, 45 bases in frame from base 1.